A selection of T cell receptor beta chains follows, all from one sample in a study of CD8 T cells in ankylosing spondylitis. Each CDR3 protein gets one entry after TCRdb re-called the 5' RACE reads with MiXCR. The table has about 390,000 distinct CDR3 sequences, approximately 20% seen once. Sequences were obtained from blood, either unsorted or a sorted T cell fraction (not recorded which). All receptors derive from a male donor with ankylosing spondylitis. CDR3s include the opening cysteine and the closing phenylalanine or tryptophan. Fields, in order: J gene, clone size, D gene, V gene, CDR3 protein, CDR3 DNA. The D gene is left open where the match is weak. Some rows have no size entry. The others give once, few or many, or a class for an expanded clone.

j_gene: TRBJ2-1; abundance: -; d_gene: TRBD1; v_gene: TRBV10-3; CDR3aa: CAITSGQGPGGNEQFF; CDR3nt: TGTGCCATCACTTCGGGGCAGGGTCCAGGGGGCAATGAGCAGTTCTTC
j_gene: TRBJ2-2; abundance: few; d_gene: TRBD2; v_gene: TRBV5-1; CDR3aa: CASSFLFPGTSGSSGELFF; CDR3nt: TGCGCCAGCAGCTTCCTTTTCCCAGGGACTAGCGGGAGTTCCGGGGAGCTGTTTTTT
j_gene: TRBJ2-3; abundance: few; d_gene: -; v_gene: TRBV4-1; CDR3aa: CASSQDWGGVITDTQYF; CDR3nt: TGCGCCAGCAGCCAAGATTGGGGCGGGGTAATTACAGATACGCAGTATTTT
j_gene: TRBJ1-1; abundance: few; d_gene: -; v_gene: TRBV20-1; CDR3aa: CSALAVFTEAFF; CDR3nt: TGCAGTGCTCTGGCGGTTTTTACTGAAGCTTTCTTT
j_gene: TRBJ2-1; abundance: -; d_gene: -; v_gene: TRBV12-3/TRBV12-4; CDR3aa: CASSPGPHEQFF; CDR3nt: TGTGCCAGCAGTCCCGGGCCTCATGAGCAGTTCTTC
j_gene: TRBJ2-3; abundance: -; d_gene: TRBD2; v_gene: TRBV5-6; CDR3aa: CASSLTGLAGGGDTQYF; CDR3nt: TGTGCCAGCAGCTTGACGGGACTAGCGGGAGGGGGTGATACGCAGTATTTT
j_gene: TRBJ2-3; abundance: few; d_gene: -; v_gene: TRBV5-1; CDR3aa: CASSLEGGGTDTQYF; CDR3nt: TGCGCCAGCAGCTTGGAAGGGGGAGGCACAGATACGCAGTATTTT
j_gene: TRBJ2-1; abundance: -; d_gene: TRBD2; v_gene: TRBV4-1; CDR3aa: CASSRSEREYNEQFF; CDR3nt: TGCGCCAGCAGCAGAAGTGAGCGGGAATACAATGAGCAGTTCTTC
j_gene: TRBJ2-2; abundance: -; d_gene: -; v_gene: TRBV7-3; CDR3aa: CASSSQGMDTGELFF; CDR3nt: TGTGCCAGCAGCTCCCAGGGGATGGACACCGGGGAGCTGTTTTTT
j_gene: TRBJ2-7; abundance: few; d_gene: -; v_gene: TRBV12-5; CDR3aa: CASGIGTRGYEQYF; CDR3nt: TGTGCTAGTGGTATCGGGACGCGAGGCTACGAGCAGTACTTC
j_gene: TRBJ2-7; abundance: -; d_gene: -; v_gene: TRBV28; CDR3aa: CASSFVRKADEQYF; CDR3nt: TGTGCCAGCAGTTTTGTCAGGAAAGCGGACGAGCAGTACTTC
j_gene: TRBJ1-1; abundance: few; d_gene: -; v_gene: TRBV20-1; CDR3aa: CSALPLGRGDTEAFF; CDR3nt: TGCAGTGCTCTTCCTTTGGGGCGGGGTGACACTGAAGCTTTCTTT
j_gene: TRBJ2-2; abundance: -; d_gene: TRBD2; v_gene: TRBV9; CDR3aa: CASSVTAGVDTGELFF; CDR3nt: TGTGCCAGCAGCGTAACCGCGGGAGTCGACACCGGGGAGCTGTTTTTT
j_gene: TRBJ2-3; abundance: -; d_gene: TRBD2; v_gene: TRBV28; CDR3aa: CASSYRLAGSTDTQYF; CDR3nt: TGTGCCAGCAGTTACCGACTAGCGGGAAGCACAGATACGCAGTATTTT
j_gene: TRBJ2-3; abundance: -; d_gene: -; v_gene: TRBV11-3; CDR3aa: CASSPLVGFTDTQYF; CDR3nt: TGTGCCAGCAGCCCTCTCGTTGGGTTTACAGATACGCAGTATTTT
j_gene: TRBJ2-2; abundance: -; d_gene: -; v_gene: TRBV19; CDR3aa: CASRGLLSMELFF; CDR3nt: TGTGCCAGTAGGGGCCTGCTGTCGATGGAGCTGTTTTTT
j_gene: TRBJ1-1; abundance: -; d_gene: -; v_gene: TRBV6-5; CDR3aa: CASSYRGRRSLNTEAFF; CDR3nt: TGTGCCAGCAGTTATCGTGGCCGGCGTTCACTAAACACTGAAGCTTTCTTT
j_gene: TRBJ2-3; abundance: -; d_gene: -; v_gene: TRBV7-9; CDR3aa: CASSVRDAQYF; CDR3nt: TGTGCCAGCAGCGTAAGGGATGCGCAGTATTTT
j_gene: TRBJ2-3; abundance: few; d_gene: TRBD1; v_gene: TRBV10-3; CDR3aa: CAIRRDRGMTDTQYF; CDR3nt: TGTGCCATCAGACGGGACAGGGGTATGACAGATACGCAGTATTTT
j_gene: TRBJ2-7; abundance: many; d_gene: -; v_gene: TRBV20-1; CDR3aa: CSARDGAAVEQYF; CDR3nt: TGCAGTGCTAGAGACGGGGCGGCGGTCGAGCAGTACTTC
j_gene: TRBJ2-5; abundance: -; d_gene: -; v_gene: TRBV10-3; CDR3aa: CANKRTDGETQYF; CDR3nt: TGTGCCAACAAAAGGACCGACGGAGAGACCCAGTACTTC
j_gene: TRBJ2-7; abundance: -; d_gene: -; v_gene: TRBV4-1; CDR3aa: CASSQDRIYEQYF; CDR3nt: TGCGCCAGCAGCCAAGATCGTATCTACGAGCAGTACTTC
j_gene: TRBJ1-1; abundance: -; d_gene: -; v_gene: TRBV7-2; CDR3aa: CASSLEGRGITEAFF; CDR3nt: TGTGCCAGCAGCTTAGAAGGTCGGGGGATCACTGAAGCTTTCTTT
j_gene: TRBJ2-7; abundance: few; d_gene: -; v_gene: TRBV5-6; CDR3aa: CASSPDGTNYEQYF; CDR3nt: TGTGCCAGCAGCCCGGACGGGACCAACTACGAGCAGTACTTC
j_gene: TRBJ2-1; abundance: -; d_gene: -; v_gene: TRBV11-2; CDR3aa: CASSLDRDGNEQFF; CDR3nt: TGTGCCAGCAGCTTAGATCGGGACGGTAATGAGCAGTTCTTC
j_gene: TRBJ2-3; abundance: -; d_gene: -; v_gene: TRBV3-1; CDR3aa: CASSRWTSTDTQYF; CDR3nt: TGTGCCAGCAGCCGCTGGACAAGCACAGATACGCAGTATTTT
j_gene: TRBJ1-4; abundance: -; d_gene: TRBD1; v_gene: TRBV6-1; CDR3aa: CASGQGSTNEKLFF; CDR3nt: TGTGCCAGCGGACAGGGGTCCACTAATGAAAAACTGTTTTTT
j_gene: TRBJ1-2; abundance: few; d_gene: -; v_gene: TRBV10-3; CDR3aa: CAISEWGGGADNYGYTF; CDR3nt: TGTGCCATCAGTGAGTGGGGAGGGGGAGCCGATAACTATGGCTACACCTTC
j_gene: TRBJ2-3; abundance: few; d_gene: -; v_gene: TRBV18; CDR3aa: CASSPQEDTQYF; CDR3nt: TGTGCCAGCTCACCACAGGAAGATACGCAGTATTTT
j_gene: TRBJ1-2; abundance: many; d_gene: -; v_gene: TRBV29-1; CDR3aa: CSVMETLGGGYTF; CDR3nt: TGCAGCGTCATGGAAACTCTTGGCGGTGGCTACACCTTC
j_gene: TRBJ2-6; abundance: few; d_gene: -; v_gene: TRBV25-1; CDR3aa: CASSEYSRVLTGANVLTF; CDR3nt: TGTGCCAGCAGTGAATATTCCAGGGTATTGACTGGGGCCAACGTCCTGACTTTC
j_gene: TRBJ2-1; abundance: many; d_gene: TRBD2; v_gene: TRBV12-3/TRBV12-4; CDR3aa: CASRSPTSGRDNEQFF; CDR3nt: TGTGCCAGCAGGTCCCCGACTAGCGGGAGGGACAATGAGCAGTTCTTC
j_gene: TRBJ1-4; abundance: few; d_gene: -; v_gene: TRBV6-2/TRBV6-3; CDR3aa: CASSYSKGLAATNEKLFF; CDR3nt: TGTGCCAGCAGTTACTCGAAAGGGTTGGCCGCAACTAATGAAAAACTGTTTTTT
j_gene: TRBJ1-1; abundance: -; d_gene: -; v_gene: TRBV20-1; CDR3aa: CSASVRGIYTEAFF; CDR3nt: TGCAGTGCTAGTGTACGGGGAATTTACACTGAAGCTTTCTTT
j_gene: TRBJ1-2; abundance: -; d_gene: -; v_gene: TRBV5-6; CDR3aa: CASSLRLETGRFGYTF; CDR3nt: TGTGCCAGCAGCTTACGACTGGAGACGGGACGTTTTGGCTACACCTTC
j_gene: TRBJ1-5; abundance: -; d_gene: -; v_gene: TRBV20-1; CDR3aa: CSASGVINQPQHF; CDR3nt: TGCAGTGCTAGTGGTGTAATTAATCAGCCCCAGCATTTT
j_gene: TRBJ2-5; abundance: -; d_gene: -; v_gene: TRBV7-8; CDR3aa: CASSLAGQNQETQYF; CDR3nt: TGTGCCAGCAGCTTAGCGGGGCAGAACCAAGAGACCCAGTACTTC
j_gene: TRBJ1-5; abundance: -; d_gene: -; v_gene: TRBV6-5; CDR3aa: CASSYSADRNQPQHF; CDR3nt: TGTGCCAGCAGTTACTCGGCCGACAGGAATCAGCCCCAGCATTTT